This TCR beta chain was retrieved from a study of blood T cell repertoires in COVID-19. Whole-study context: Samples came from the United States, Italy and Spain, spanning acute and convalescent COVID-19.

This clone occurred a few times. From germline, CDR1 is LNHDA and CDR2 SQIVND (reference sequence). This CDR3 has 13 residues. Trimming left V 5 bases short and J 4 bases short, with 9 bases between. In Seattle, patients joined the study during active infection and were tracked longitudinally. In the source study's methods: Reference gene primer amplification yielded estimated nucleated cell counts. Libraries were prepared by immunoSEQ multiplex PCR; TCRdb keeps only in-frame clonotypes and omits some of them. V, J and clone size are taken as reported in that table, and D and trimming were inferred from the DNA itself. This table holds approximately 330,000 clones, almost 90% found once.

Sequences were obtained from peripheral blood. The TCR sequence derives from a woman in her 40s with COVID-19, enrolled during active disease. This chain links TRBV19 with TRBJ1-3, with D tentatively TRBD1 (5 bases). The CDR3 DNA sequence: TGTGCCAGTAGTCATTCAGGGGGAAACACCATATATTTT. It specifies CASSHSGGNTIYF.